The next 25 T cell receptor beta chains were all read from a single sample in a study of PD-1 blockade in classical Hodgkin lymphoma. Every patient was affected by relapse after autologous stem cell transplantation, while exposure to brentuximab vedotin was not uniform. Assay used: immunoSEQ multiplex PCR; TCRdb lists only in-frame clones, some missing. The sample has tens of thousands of clones; 89% are singletons. The sample consisted of peripheral blood mononuclear cells (PBMCs), taken before the second cycle of nivolumab. These TCRs come from a human donor with classical Hodgkin lymphoma.

This chain links TRBV14 with TRBJ2-3; D is ambiguous. The V and J ends lost 0 bases and 0 bases respectively, with 4 bases between them. This CDR3 contains 14 residues. The germline V gene has CDR1 SGHDN and CDR2 FVKESK. CDR3 loop: CASSQEVSTDTQYF. Written as DNA, the CDR3 is TGTGCCAGCAGCCAAGAAGTTAGCACAGATACGCAGTATTTT.

The chain links TRBV11-2 to TRBJ2-3, with D perhaps matching TRBD1 (6 bases). V lost 1 base and J 2 bases, leaving 13 bases between the germline ends. Germline V CDR1 and CDR2: SGHAT, FQNNGV. CDR3 length: 16 amino acids. The CDR3 DNA is TGTGCCAGCAGCTTAGCTCCCGGACAGATCACAGATACGCAGTATTTT. It codes for CASSLAPGQITDTQYF.

The chain joins TRBV28 to TRBJ2-1, with 14 bases lining up with TRBD2. With V trimmed by 5 bases and J by 1 base, 7 bases remained unmatched. CDR1 is MDHEN, CDR2 SYDVKM, per germline. The CDR3 runs to 18 residues. DNA for the CDR3: TGTGCCAGCAGTGCCGGACTAGCGGGAGGACTTTCCTACAATGAGCAGTTCTTC. As protein: CASSAGLAGGLSYNEQFF.

This chain uses TRBV28 with TRBJ1-6; D ambiguous. Germline CDR1 MDHEN, CDR2 SYDVKM. Trimming shortened V by 4 bases and J by 0 bases, and 4 bases separated the two germline ends. CDR3 length: 14 amino acids. The DNA for the CDR3 is TGTGCCAGCAGTTCTGGCTCCTATAATTCACCCCTCCACTTT. Translation: CASSSGSYNSPLHF.

The rearrangement joins TRBV27 to TRBJ1-4; 9 nucleotides match TRBD1. CDR3 length: 15 amino acids. V lost 10 bases and J lost 4; bases outside the gene matches: 10. The germline V gene encodes CDR1 MNHEY and CDR2 SMNVEV (reference sequence). In DNA form, the CDR3 reads TGTGCCATCCCATCGGACAGGGGCGATAATGAAAAACTGTTTTTT. It encodes CAIPSDRGDNEKLFF.

This sequence joins TRBV2 and TRBJ2-1; 13 nucleotides agree with TRBD2. The V gene end was trimmed by 6 bases and the J gene end by 7 bases; junction bases not matched to a gene: 3. Per the germline V gene, CDR1 is SNHLY and CDR2 is FYNNEI. CDR3 size: 14 residues. The CDR3, as DNA: TGTGCCAGCAGGGGACTAGCGGGGAGAAATGAGCAGTTCTTC. Amino acids: CASRGLAGRNEQFF. Using reference TRBV2 and TRBJ2-1 for the parts outside the CDR3, the full variable domain is EPEVTQTPSHQVTQMGQEVILRCVPISNHLYFYWYRQILGQKVEFLVSFYNNEISEKSEIFDDQFSVERPDGSNFTLKIRSTKLEDSAMYFCASRGLAGRNEQFFGPGTRLTVL.

The chain carries TRBV18 and TRBJ1-1, with no clear D. The V gene's germline CDR1 is KGHSH and CDR2 LQKENI. This CDR3 is 16 amino acids long. Between the trimmed V and J ends, which lost 3 bases and 2 bases, there was a span of 16 bases. In DNA form, the CDR3 reads TGTGCCAGCTCACCGGAGCCCCTCGAGATAAACACTGAAGCTTTCTTT. As protein: CASSPEPLEINTEAFF.

This clone has just one count. This rearrangement joins TRBV27 to TRBJ2-2; D possibly corresponds to TRBD1 (5 bases). Germline assignment: CDR1 MNHEY and CDR2 SMNVEV (reference sequence). This CDR3 region has 17 residues. V was clipped by 4 bases and J by 1 base, with 16 bases between them. CDR3 coding DNA: TGTGCCAGCAGTTCCAGGGTTGCCGCCTGGAACACCGGGGAGCTGTTTTTT. This sequence encodes CASSSRVAAWNTGELFF.

This chain joins TRBV5-4 and TRBJ2-3; TRBD2 is a possible D gene (5 bases). The CDR3 length is 14 residues. The V gene's germline CDR1 is SGHNT and CDR2 YYREEE (reference sequence). V was cut by 4 bases and J by 1 base, with 10 bases left in between. CDR3 DNA sequence: TGTGCCAGCAGCGAGACTAAGGGCACAGATACGCAGTATTTT. Its protein product is CASSETKGTDTQYF.

The chain links TRBV19 to TRBJ1-1; TRBD1 might be the D (6 bases). From germline, CDR1 is LNHDA and CDR2 SQIVND (reference sequence). The V end was cut by 2 bases, the J end by 5 bases, with 12 bases between. The CDR3 has 14 amino acids. The CDR3 reads CASSIWPQGTEAFF. The DNA for the CDR3 is TGTGCCAGTAGTATATGGCCTCAGGGGACTGAAGCTTTCTTT.

The chain employs TRBV4-1 and TRBJ2-2; D possibly matches TRBD1 or TRBD2 (5 bases each). There are 14 residues in the CDR3. Trimming took 5 bases from V and 2 from J, leaving 9 bases between them. Germline loops: CDR1 MGHRA, CDR2 YSYEKL. This CDR3 is CASSGTANTGELFF. The CDR3 DNA reads as TGCGCCAGCAGCGGGACCGCTAACACCGGGGAGCTGTTTTTT.

This rearrangement joins TRBV7-2 to TRBJ2-5, with D possibly being TRBD1 or TRBD2 (6 bases each). This CDR3 is 16 amino acids long. V shed 5 bases and J shed 1 base, with 17 bases lying between them. Germline-derived CDR1 and CDR2 are SGHTA and FQGNSA. CDR3 nucleotide sequence: TGTGCCAGCAGCCTCCTCTCGGGGGCCCCCCAAGAGACCCAGTACTTC. This translates into CASSLLSGAPQETQYF.

The chain employs TRBV6-4 and TRBJ1-3; D is unclear. The CDR3 spans 17 residues. Germline lookup yields CDR1 MRHNA and CDR2 SNTAGT. Trimming took 5 bases from V and 8 from J, leaving 25 bases between them. DNA for the CDR3: TGTGCCAGCAGTTCTATGGGGTCGCTGATCACGCCGGACACCATATATTTT. It encodes CASSSMGSLITPDTIYF.

V gene TRBV14 combines with J gene TRBJ2-4; D remains ambiguous. Trimming left V 3 bases short and J 11 bases short, with 14 bases between. Germline-derived CDR1 and CDR2 are SGHDN and FVKESK. The CDR3 covers 13 residues. The DNA of the CDR3 is TGTGCCAGCAGCCATGTTTCGGTGAGAGTTCAGTACTTC. Translated: CASSHVSVRVQYF.

The chain carries TRBV6-1 and TRBJ2-3; 9 bases are a match to TRBD2. This CDR3 is built from 16 residues. V was clipped by 1 base and J by 2 bases; unmatched bases: 4. From germline, CDR1 is MNHNS and CDR2 SASEGT. CDR3 protein: CASSEGLAGTTDTQYF. CDR3 DNA sequence: TGTGCCAGCAGTGAAGGCCTAGCGGGGACCACAGATACGCAGTATTTT.

This rearrangement joins TRBV7-8 to TRBJ2-1, with 8 bases identical to TRBD2. Germline values: CDR1 SGHVS, CDR2 FQNEAQ. V gave up 3 bases and J gave up 9 bases; unmatched junction bases: 13. The CDR3 covers 16 residues. This CDR3 reads CASSFTQRESLSEQFF. CDR3 DNA: TGTGCCAGCAGCTTCACCCAGCGGGAGTCTTTAAGTGAGCAGTTCTTC.

The chain links TRBV14 to TRBJ2-2; maybe TRBD2 (6 bases). The V and J ends lost 3 bases and 6 bases respectively, with 14 bases between them. The germline CDR1 and CDR2 sequences are SGHDN and FVKESK. This CDR3 has 15 residues. The CDR3 loop reads CASSHGGYGAGELFF. In DNA, the CDR3 is TGTGCCAGCAGCCATGGAGGGTATGGGGCCGGGGAGCTGTTTTTT.

The chain employs TRBV7-2 and TRBJ2-7; tentatively, D is TRBD1 (6 bases). The CDR3 totals 16 residues. The V gene's germline CDR1 is SGHTA and CDR2 FQGNSA. Between the trimmed V and J ends, which lost 1 base and 0 bases, there was a span of 13 bases. The CDR3 is CASSLVGGYSSYEQYF. Written as DNA, the CDR3 is TGTGCCAGCAGCTTAGTAGGGGGATACAGCTCCTACGAGCAGTACTTC.

The rearrangement joins TRBV28 to TRBJ2-2; 8 nucleotides agree with TRBD1. V shed 8 bases, J shed 1 base, and the junction held 0 bases outside the gene matches. Per the germline V gene, CDR1 is MDHEN and CDR2 is SYDVKM. This CDR3 has 13 amino acids. The CDR3 protein is CASGTGNTGELFF. The CDR3 DNA is TGTGCCAGCGGGACAGGGAACACCGGGGAGCTGTTTTTT. The full variable domain, rest sourced from reference TRBV28 and TRBJ2-2, is DVKVTQSSRYLVKRTGEKVFLECVQDMDHENMFWYRQDPGLGLRLIYFSYDVKMKEKGDIPEGYSVSREKKERFSLILESASTNQTSMYLCASGTGNTGELFFGEGSRLTVL.

The gene calls are TRBV5-5 and TRBJ1-6, with TRBD1 matching over 10 bases. The CDR3 is 15 amino acids. J was trimmed by 6 bases and V by 7 bases; bases with no gene match: 7. From germline, CDR1 is SGHKS and CDR2 YYEKEE (reference sequence). The CDR3 sequence: CASGNRDRGNSPLHF. The CDR3 DNA reads as TGTGCCAGCGGGAACCGGGACAGGGGTAATTCACCCCTCCACTTT.

The J gene is TRBJ2-4, the V gene TRBV6-1; no reliable D call. The V end was cut by 9 bases, the J end by 0 bases, with 15 bases between. This CDR3 has 15 residues. Germline V CDR1 and CDR2: MNHNS, SASEGT. The CDR3: CASKTPQEAKNIQYF. The CDR3 coding sequence is TGTGCCAGTAAAACTCCCCAGGAAGCCAAAAACATTCAGTACTTC.

V gene TRBV5-1 combines with J gene TRBJ2-1; no clear D gene. The CDR3 sequence is 14 residues long. Germline loops: CDR1 SGHRS, CDR2 YFSETQ. Between the trimmed V and J ends, which lost 2 bases and 1 base, there was a span of 7 bases. Here the CDR3 DNA reads TGCGCCAGCAGCTTTGCAGGTTCCTACAATGAGCAGTTCTTC. Protein: CASSFAGSYNEQFF.

This chain links TRBV6-1 with TRBJ2-7; 7 bases agree with TRBD1. The junction had 15 bases not matched to a gene; V was cut back by 4 bases and J by 3 bases. The CDR3 extends over 17 amino acids. CDR1 and CDR2 (germline): MNHNS, SASEGT. The CDR3 DNA is TGTGCCAGCAGTGGGGTGACAGGGCCAGGGTATAACTACGAGCAGTACTTC. This translates into CASSGVTGPGYNYEQYF.

The J gene is TRBJ2-5, the V gene TRBV2; D not resolved. Looked up from germline, CDR1 is SNHLY and CDR2 is FYNNEI. This CDR3 comprises 12 residues. V lost 6 bases and J lost 5, with 10 bases in between. The CDR3 here is CASRDVRETQYF. For the CDR3, the DNA is TGTGCCAGCAGGGACGTGAGGGAGACCCAGTACTTC.

V usage is TRBV7-9 and J usage is TRBJ2-1; either TRBD1 or TRBD2 may fit D (5 bases each). Germline CDR1 is SEHNR and CDR2 is FQNEAQ (reference sequence). V lost 0 bases, J lost 4 bases, and 10 bases lay in between. CDR3 size: 15 residues. The CDR3 bases are TGTGCCAGCAGCTTAGCAGGGACGTATTACAATGAGCAGTTCTTC. It translates to CASSLAGTYYNEQFF. Using reference TRBV7-9 and TRBJ2-1 for the parts outside the CDR3, the full variable domain is DTGVSQNPRHKITKRGQNVTFRCDPISEHNRLYWYRQTLGQGPEFLTYFQNEAQLEKSRLLSDRFSAERPKGSFSTLEIQRTEQGDSAMYLCASSLAGTYYNEQFFGPGTRLTVL.